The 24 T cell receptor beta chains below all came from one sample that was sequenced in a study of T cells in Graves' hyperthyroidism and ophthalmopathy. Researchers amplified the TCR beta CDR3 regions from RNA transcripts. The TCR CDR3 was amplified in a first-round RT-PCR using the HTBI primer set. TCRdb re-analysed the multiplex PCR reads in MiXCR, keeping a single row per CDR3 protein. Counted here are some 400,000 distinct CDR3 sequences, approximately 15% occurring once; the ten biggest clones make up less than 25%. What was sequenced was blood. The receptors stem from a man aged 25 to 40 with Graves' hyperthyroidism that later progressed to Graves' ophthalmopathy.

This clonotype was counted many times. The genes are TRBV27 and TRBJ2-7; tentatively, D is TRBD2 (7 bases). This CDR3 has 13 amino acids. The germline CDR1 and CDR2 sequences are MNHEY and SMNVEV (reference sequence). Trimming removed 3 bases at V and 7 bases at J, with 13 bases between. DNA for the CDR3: TGTGCCAGCAGTTTCGGGGGGCCGATGGAGCAGTACTTC. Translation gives CASSFGGPMEQYF.

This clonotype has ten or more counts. Written as DNA, the CDR3 is TGTGCCAGCAGCGGACTAGCGGGAAGCTCCTACGAGCAGTACTTC. Translation: CASSGLAGSSYEQYF. This sequence joins TRBV28 and TRBJ2-7; 12 nucleotides agree with TRBD2. CDR1 is MDHEN and CDR2 is SYDVKM in the germline V gene. J was trimmed by 0 bases and V by 6 bases; bases with no gene match: 3. The CDR3 has 15 amino acids.

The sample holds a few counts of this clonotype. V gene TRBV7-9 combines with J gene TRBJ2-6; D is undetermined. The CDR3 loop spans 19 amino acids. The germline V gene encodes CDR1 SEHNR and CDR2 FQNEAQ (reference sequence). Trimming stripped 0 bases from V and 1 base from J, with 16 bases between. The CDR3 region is CASSLALQATPSGANVLTF. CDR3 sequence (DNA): TGTGCCAGCAGCTTAGCGCTCCAGGCCACACCTTCTGGGGCCAACGTCCTGACTTTC.

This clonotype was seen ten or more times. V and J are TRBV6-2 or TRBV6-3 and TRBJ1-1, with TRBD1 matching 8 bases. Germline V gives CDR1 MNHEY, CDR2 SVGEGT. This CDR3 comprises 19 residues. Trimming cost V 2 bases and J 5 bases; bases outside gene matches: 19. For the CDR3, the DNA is TGTGCCAGCAGTTACAAGTCGCCAGCGGACAGGGAGGAGGAAACTGAAGCTTTCTTT. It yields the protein CASSYKSPADREEETEAFF.

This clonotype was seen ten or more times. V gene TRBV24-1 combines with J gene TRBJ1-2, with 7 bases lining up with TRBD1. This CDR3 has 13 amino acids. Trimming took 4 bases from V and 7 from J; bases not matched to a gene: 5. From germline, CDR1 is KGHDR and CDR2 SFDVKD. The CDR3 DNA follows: TGTGCCACCAGTGACAAGACAGGGACTGGCTACACCTTC. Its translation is CATSDKTGTGYTF.

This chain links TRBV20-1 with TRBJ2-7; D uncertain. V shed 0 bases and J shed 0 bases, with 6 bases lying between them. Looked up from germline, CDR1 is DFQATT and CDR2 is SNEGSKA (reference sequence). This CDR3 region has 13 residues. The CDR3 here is CSARDNSSYEQYF. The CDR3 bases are TGCAGTGCTAGAGATAACAGCTCCTACGAGCAGTACTTC.

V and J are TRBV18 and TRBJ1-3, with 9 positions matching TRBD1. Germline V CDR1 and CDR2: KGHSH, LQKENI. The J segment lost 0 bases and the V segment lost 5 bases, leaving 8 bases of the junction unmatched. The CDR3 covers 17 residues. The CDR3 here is CASSTTGTGSSGNTIYF. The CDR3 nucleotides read TGTGCCAGCTCAACAACCGGGACAGGGAGCTCTGGAAACACCATATATTTT. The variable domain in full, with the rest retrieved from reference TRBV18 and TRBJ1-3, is NAGVMQNPRHLVRRRGQEARLRCSPMKGHSHVYWYRQLPEEGLKFMVYLQKENIIDESGMPKERFSAEFPKEGPSILRIQQVVRGDSAAYFCASSTTGTGSSGNTIYFGEGSWLTVV.

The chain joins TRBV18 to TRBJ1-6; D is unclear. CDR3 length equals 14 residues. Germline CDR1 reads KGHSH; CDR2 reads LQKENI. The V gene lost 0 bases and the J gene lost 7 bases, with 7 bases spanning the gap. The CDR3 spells CASSPPPANSPLHF. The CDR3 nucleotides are TGTGCCAGCTCACCACCGCCGGCCAATTCACCCCTCCACTTT.

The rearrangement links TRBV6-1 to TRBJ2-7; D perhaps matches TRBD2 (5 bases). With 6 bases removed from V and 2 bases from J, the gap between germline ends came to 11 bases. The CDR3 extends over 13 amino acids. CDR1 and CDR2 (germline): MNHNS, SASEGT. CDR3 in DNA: TGTGCCAGCAGGCCCGCCGGGGCCTACGAGCAGTACTTC. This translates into CASRPAGAYEQYF.

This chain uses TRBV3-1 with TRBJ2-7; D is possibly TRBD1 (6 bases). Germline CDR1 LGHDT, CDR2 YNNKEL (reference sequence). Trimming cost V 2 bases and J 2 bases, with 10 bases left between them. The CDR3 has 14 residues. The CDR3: CASSQQQGTYEQYF. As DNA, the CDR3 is TGTGCCAGCAGCCAACAACAGGGCACCTACGAGCAGTACTTC.

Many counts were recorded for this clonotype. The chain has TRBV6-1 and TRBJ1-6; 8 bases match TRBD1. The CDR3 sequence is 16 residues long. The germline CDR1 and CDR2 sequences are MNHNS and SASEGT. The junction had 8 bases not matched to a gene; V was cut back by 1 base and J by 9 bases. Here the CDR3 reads CASSEVVGQGTSPLHF. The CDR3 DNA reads TGTGCCAGCAGTGAAGTAGTTGGACAGGGTACTTCACCCCTCCACTTT.

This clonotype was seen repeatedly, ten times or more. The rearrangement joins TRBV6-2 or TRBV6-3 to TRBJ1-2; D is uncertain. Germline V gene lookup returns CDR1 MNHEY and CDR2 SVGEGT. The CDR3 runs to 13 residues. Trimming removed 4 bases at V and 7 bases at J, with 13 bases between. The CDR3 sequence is CASSSAMVLGYTF. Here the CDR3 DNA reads TGTGCCAGCAGTTCAGCCATGGTTCTTGGCTACACCTTC.

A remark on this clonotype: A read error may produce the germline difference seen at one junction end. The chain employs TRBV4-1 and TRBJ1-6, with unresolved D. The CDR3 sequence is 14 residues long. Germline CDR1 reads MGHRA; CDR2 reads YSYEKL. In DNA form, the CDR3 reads TGCGCCAACAGCCAACCACTTAGTAATTCACCCCTCCACTTT. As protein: CANSQPLSNSPLHF.

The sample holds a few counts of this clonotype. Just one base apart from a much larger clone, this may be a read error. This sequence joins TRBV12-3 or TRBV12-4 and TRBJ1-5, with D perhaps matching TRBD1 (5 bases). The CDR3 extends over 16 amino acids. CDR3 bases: TGTGCCAGCAGTATCCGGGACGGTTATAGCAATCAGCCCCAGCGTTTT. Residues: CASSIRDGYSNQPQRF.

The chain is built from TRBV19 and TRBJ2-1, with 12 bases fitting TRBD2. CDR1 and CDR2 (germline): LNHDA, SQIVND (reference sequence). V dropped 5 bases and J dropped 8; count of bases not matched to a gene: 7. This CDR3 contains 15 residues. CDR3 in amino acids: CASSVGLAGFDEQFF. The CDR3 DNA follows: TGTGCCAGTAGTGTCGGACTAGCGGGGTTCGATGAGCAGTTCTTC.

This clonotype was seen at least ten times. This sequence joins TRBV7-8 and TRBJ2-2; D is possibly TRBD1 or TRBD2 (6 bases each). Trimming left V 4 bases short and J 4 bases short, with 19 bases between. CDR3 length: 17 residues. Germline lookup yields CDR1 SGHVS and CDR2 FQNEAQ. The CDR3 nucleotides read TGTGCCAGCAGCTCACAGTCCCAACAGGGAGGCACCGGGGAGCTGTTTTTT. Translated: CASSSQSQQGGTGELFF.

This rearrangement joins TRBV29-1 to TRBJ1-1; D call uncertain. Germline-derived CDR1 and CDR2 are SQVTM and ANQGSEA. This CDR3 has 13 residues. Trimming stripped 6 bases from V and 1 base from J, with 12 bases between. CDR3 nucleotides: TGCAGCGTCAAGGTACAGACGAACACTGAAGCTTTCTTT. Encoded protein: CSVKVQTNTEAFF.

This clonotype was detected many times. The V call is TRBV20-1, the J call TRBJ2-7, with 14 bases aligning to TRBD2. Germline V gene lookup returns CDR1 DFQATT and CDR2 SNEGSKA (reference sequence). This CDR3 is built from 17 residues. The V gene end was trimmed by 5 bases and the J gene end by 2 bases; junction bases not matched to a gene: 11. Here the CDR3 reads CSAASTSGGANPYEQYF. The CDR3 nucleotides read TGCAGTGCTGCCTCGACTAGCGGGGGGGCCAATCCCTACGAGCAGTACTTC.

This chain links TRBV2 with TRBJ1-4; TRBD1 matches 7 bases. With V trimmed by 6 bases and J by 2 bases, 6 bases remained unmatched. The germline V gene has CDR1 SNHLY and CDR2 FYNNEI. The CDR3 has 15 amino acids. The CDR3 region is CASRRQGGTNEKLFF. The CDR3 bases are TGTGCCAGCAGGCGACAGGGAGGTACTAATGAAAAACTGTTTTTT.

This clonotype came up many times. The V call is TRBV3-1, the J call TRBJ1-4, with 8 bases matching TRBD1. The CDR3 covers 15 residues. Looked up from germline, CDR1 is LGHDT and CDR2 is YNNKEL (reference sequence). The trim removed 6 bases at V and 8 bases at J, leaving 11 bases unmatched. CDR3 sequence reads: CASRTATGTGEKLFF. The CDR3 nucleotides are TGTGCCAGCAGAACAGCGACCGGGACAGGAGAAAAACTGTTTTTT.

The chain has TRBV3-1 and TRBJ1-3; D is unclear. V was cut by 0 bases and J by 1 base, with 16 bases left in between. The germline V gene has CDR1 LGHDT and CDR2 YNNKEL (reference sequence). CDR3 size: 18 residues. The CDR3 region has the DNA TGTGCCAGCAGCCAAGATCTGTGGCGGTGGAGGTCTGGAAACACCATATATTTT. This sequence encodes CASSQDLWRWRSGNTIYF.

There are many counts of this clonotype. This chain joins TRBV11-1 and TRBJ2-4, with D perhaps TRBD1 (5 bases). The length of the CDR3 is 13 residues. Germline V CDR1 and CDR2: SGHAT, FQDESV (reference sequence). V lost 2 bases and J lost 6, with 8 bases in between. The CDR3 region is CASSLRGRNIQYF. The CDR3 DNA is TGTGCCAGCAGCTTAAGGGGAAGAAACATTCAGTACTTC.

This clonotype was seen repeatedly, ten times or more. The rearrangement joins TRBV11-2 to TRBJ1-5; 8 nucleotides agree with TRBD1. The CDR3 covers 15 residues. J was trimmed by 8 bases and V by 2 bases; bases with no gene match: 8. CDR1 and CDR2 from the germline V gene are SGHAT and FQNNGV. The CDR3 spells CASSLRTGSMEPQHF. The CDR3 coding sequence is TGTGCCAGCAGCTTAAGGACAGGGTCAATGGAGCCCCAGCATTTT.

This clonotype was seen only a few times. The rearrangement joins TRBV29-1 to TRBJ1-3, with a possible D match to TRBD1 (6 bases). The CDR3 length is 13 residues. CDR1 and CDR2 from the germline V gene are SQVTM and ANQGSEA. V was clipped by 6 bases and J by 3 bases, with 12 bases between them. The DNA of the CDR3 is TGCAGCGTCACCACAGGGATTGGAAACACCATATATTTT. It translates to CSVTTGIGNTIYF.